This T cell receptor beta chain came from a study of TIL therapy for anti-PD-1-resistant metastatic lung cancer. Study context: Patients then received nivolumab; progressors got lymphodepletion, TIL and IL-2. A few tumors were EGFR-mutant and two were ALK-rearranged. General study points: The cohort had more treatment-naive, never-smoker and oncogene-addicted patients than typical.

As for this clone: Its specificity is unknown.

Germline CDR1 SGHAT, CDR2 FQNNGV. This CDR3 has 14 residues. The V gene lost 1 base and the J gene lost 3 bases, with 8 bases spanning the gap. The libraries were made with immunoSEQ v3. Each library reached roughly 1.9 million read pairs, or 5-6 million at deep level. Here immunoSEQ multiplex PCR was the method, and the copy in TCRdb shows in-frame clones only, minus some. The sample includes about 52,000 clones, 65% to 80% of them seen just once. Time point described: pre-treatment sample, taken before nivolumab and TIL therapy. Here the sequenced sample was blood, taken at baseline. This clonotype was obtained from a woman aged 30-79 years with non-small cell lung cancer. The chain combines TRBV11-2 with TRBJ2-3; weak D call: TRBD2 (5 bases). In DNA, the CDR3 is TGTGCCAGCAGCTTAGCTCTAGCTACAGATACGCAGTATTTT. Translating it yields CASSLALATDTQYF.